The clone carrying this TCR beta chain was counted a single time. The CDR3 extends over 19 amino acids. Trimming at V came to 6 bases and at J to 1 base, leaving 16 bases not matched to a gene. Germline CDR1 is MNHEY and CDR2 is SMNVEV (reference sequence). Repertoires were generated with immunoSEQ multiplex PCR, while TCRdb's copy carries only in-frame clones and drops some. Of approximately 200,000 clones in the sample, around 90% were seen once. This sample was taken from a study of cytomegalovirus exposure and HLA in healthy donors. The sample was PBMCs. The clonotype was recovered from a young woman in good health and CMV-seronegative. V gene TRBV27 combines with J gene TRBJ2-2; 8 nucleotides agree with TRBD2. The CDR3 DNA follows: TGTGCCAGCAGCCGTAGAGGGACACTAGCGGAGATGAACACCGGGGAGCTGTTTTTT. It encodes CASSRRGTLAEMNTGELFF.